This T cell receptor beta chain was sequenced during a study of T cells in Graves' hyperthyroidism and ophthalmopathy. Whole-study results and caveats: The majority of expanded thyroid clonotypes above 0.001 also appeared in blood.

Trimming cost V 2 bases and J 1 base, with 9 bases left between them. This CDR3 comprises 15 residues. The germline CDR1 and CDR2 sequences are LNHDA and SQIVND (reference sequence). Amplified regions were TCR beta CDR3 sequences from RNA transcripts. The HTBI primer set was used in a first-round RT-PCR of the TCR CDR3. TCRdb reprocessed the multiplex PCR reads with MiXCR, giving one entry per CDR3 protein. The table includes hundreds of thousands of distinct CDR3 sequences, around 20% detected once. With regard to this clonotype: What it binds is not known.

What was sequenced was blood. The chain carries TRBV19 and TRBJ1-5, with D unresolved. The sequence came from a young man with Graves' ophthalmopathy. The CDR3 bases are TGTGCCAGTAGTATACTCACAGACAGCAATCAGCCCCAGCATTTT. Encoded protein: CASSILTDSNQPQHF.